This T cell receptor (beta chain) was sequenced for a study of blood T cell repertoires in COVID-19. Looking at the study overall: The origin of the acute and convalescent COVID-19 samples was the United States, Italy and Spain. Nucleic acid was either cDNA or gDNA, and it came from T cells, B-cell-depleted T cells, or PBMCs.

In the original processing: How many nucleated cells were present was estimated from reference gene primer amplification. TCRdb's copy holds only in-frame clones and misses some; the assay was immunoSEQ multiplex PCR. From that table come the V and J calls and clone size; the DNA was used to work out D and trimming. The data contain about 300,000 clones, roughly 89% of them singletons. Seattle patient enrollment occurred during active infection, with longitudinal follow-up thereafter. The CDR3 loop spans 17 amino acids. This clone has only a few counts. This clonotype originated in a woman aged 30 to 39 with COVID-19, enrolled during active disease. What was sequenced was peripheral blood. The J gene is TRBJ2-5, the V gene TRBV12-1; the table's D call of TRBD2 was not tested on the DNA. TRBV12-1 is listed as a pseudogene. DNA for the CDR3: TGTGCCAGCAGCTTTGCAATACCTAGCGGGGGAGGAGAGACCCAGTACTTC. Translating it yields CASSFAIPSGGGETQYF.